This TCR beta chain was captured in a study of shared clonotypes between healthy human individuals. Terminally differentiated effector memory CD45RA+ cells were excluded from the naive CD8 cells, which were CD45RO-negative and positively selected for CCR7. Generated by immunoSEQ multiplex PCR, the TCRdb table keeps only in-frame clones and is missing some. The sample lists about 2 million clones; roughly 95% were seen once. General study points: Relative to memory subsets, naive subsets generally showed larger estimated richness.

Germline CDR1 is LNHDA and CDR2 is SQIVND (reference sequence). V lost 5 bases to trimming and J lost 14 bases; unmatched junction nucleotides: 20. The CDR3 spans 17 residues. In regard to this clone: What it recognizes is unknown.

V gene TRBV19 combines with J gene TRBJ1-6; TRBD1 matches at 8 bases. The specimen was naive CD8+ T cells sorted from blood. The TCR sequence derives from a man aged 18-30 years in good health. The CDR3 reads CASSFGGTGWGNSALHF. For the CDR3, the DNA is TGTGCCAGTAGTTTCGGCGGGACAGGTTGGGGGAATTCGGCCCTCCACTTT.